The 8 T cell receptor beta chains below all came from one sample that was sequenced in a study of T-cell reconstitution after alpha-beta-depleted transplantation in children. It was with unique molecular identifiers that the TCRbeta library was prepared. TCRdb used MiXCR to reprocess the PCR reads, holding one entry per CDR3 protein. The sample comprises about 72,000 distinct CDR3 sequences, 7.3% of which are singletons, and around 2.4% rests with the top ten. The sequences come from PBMCs from the stem cell graft donor, collected from the stem cell graft. These receptors were obtained from a human donor who donated a stem cell graft to a child with acute lymphoblastic leukemia.

This clonotype was counted ten times or more. As DNA, the CDR3 is TGTGCCAGTAGTTTCCGGGACAGGTCGGATGGCTACACCTTC. Its protein is CASSFRDRSDGYTF. The V and J genes are TRBV19 and TRBJ1-2; TRBD1 matches 8 bases. Germline-derived CDR1 and CDR2 are LNHDA and SQIVND (reference sequence). Trimming cost V 5 bases and J 6 bases; bases outside gene matches: 8. The CDR3 is made up of 14 amino acids.

Ten or more counts support this clonotype. V usage is TRBV7-2 and J usage is TRBJ1-4; D is ambiguous. Germline CDR1 and CDR2: SGHTA and FQGNSA. The CDR3 runs to 15 residues. Trimming removed 5 bases from V and 7 bases from J, with 17 bases in between. The CDR3 DNA is TGTGCCAGCAGCACTTTCGGGAGCGTACGTGAAAAACTGTTTTTT. It is translated as CASSTFGSVREKLFF.

Only a few counts were recorded for this clonotype. CDR3 sequence: CASSQPPGQGARGYTF. The CDR3 coding sequence is TGTGCCAGCAGCCAACCACCGGGACAGGGGGCGAGAGGCTACACCTTC. V is TRBV3-1 and J is TRBJ1-2, with TRBD1 matching 12 bases. Germline loops: CDR1 LGHDT, CDR2 YNNKEL (reference sequence). The V segment lost 2 bases and the J segment 8 bases; nucleotides outside the gene matches: 9. The length of the CDR3 is 16 residues.

This clonotype has a count of ten or more. The chain uses TRBV10-3 and TRBJ1-6; 8 bases agree with TRBD1. This CDR3 is built from 15 residues. The J segment lost 5 bases and the V segment lost 4 bases, leaving 4 bases of the junction unmatched. Per the germline V gene, CDR1 is ENHRY and CDR2 is SYGVKD. The CDR3 DNA sequence: TGTGCCATCAGTGGCAGGGGGCCTGATAATTCACCCCTCCACTTT. Translated, it gives CAISGRGPDNSPLHF.

This clonotype was counted ten times or more. The chain combines TRBV5-1 with TRBJ1-1; D is unresolved. The CDR3 covers 12 residues. With 0 bases removed from V and 3 bases from J, the gap between germline ends came to 3 bases. Germline CDR1 SGHRS, CDR2 YFSETQ. CDR3 in amino acids: CASSLGYTEAFF. CDR3 sequence (DNA): TGCGCCAGCAGCTTGGGGTACACTGAAGCTTTCTTT.

This clonotype was recorded at least ten times. CDR3 coding DNA: TGCAGCGTTGACAGGGCCAATGAGCAGTTCTTC. Translation gives CSVDRANEQFF. J is TRBJ2-1 and V is TRBV29-1; weak D call: TRBD1 (5 bases). The germline V gene has CDR1 SQVTM and CDR2 ANQGSEA. CDR3 size: 11 residues. V was shortened by 3 bases and J by 6 bases, with 6 bases between the two germline ends.

This clonotype was detected ten times or more. This chain connects TRBV9 to TRBJ2-7; 9 bases are shared with TRBD1. The CDR3 is 15 amino acids. From germline, CDR1 is SGDLS and CDR2 YYNGEE. V shed 0 bases, J shed 3 bases, and the junction held 4 bases outside the gene matches. CDR3 region: CASSVEQGAFYEQYF. The CDR3 coding sequence is TGTGCCAGCAGCGTAGAACAGGGGGCTTTCTACGAGCAGTACTTC. Full variable domain (outside the CDR3, taken from reference TRBV9 and TRBJ2-7): DSGVTQTPKHLITATGQRVTLRCSPRSGDLSVYWYQQSLDQGLQFLIQYYNGEERAKGNILERFSAQQFPDLHSELNLSSLELGDSALYFCASSVEQGAFYEQYFGPGTRLTVT.

This clonotype was counted many times. This chain uses TRBV4-3 with TRBJ1-2; D unresolved. The length of the CDR3 is 14 residues. Germline V gene lookup returns CDR1 LGHNA and CDR2 YSLEER. Trimming stripped 5 bases from V and 3 bases from J, with 13 bases between. The CDR3 is CASSRGWPDYGYTF. CDR3 in DNA: TGCGCCAGCAGCAGAGGATGGCCGGACTATGGCTACACCTTC.